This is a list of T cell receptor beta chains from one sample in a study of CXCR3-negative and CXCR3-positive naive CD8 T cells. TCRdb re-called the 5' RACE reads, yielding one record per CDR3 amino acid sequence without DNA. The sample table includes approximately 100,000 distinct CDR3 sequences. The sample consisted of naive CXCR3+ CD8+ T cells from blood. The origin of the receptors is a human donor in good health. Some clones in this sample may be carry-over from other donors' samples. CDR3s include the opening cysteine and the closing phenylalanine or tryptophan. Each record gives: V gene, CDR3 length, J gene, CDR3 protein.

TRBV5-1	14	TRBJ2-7	CASSLWQGTYEQYF
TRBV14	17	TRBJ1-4	CASSQELGEDPSEKLFF
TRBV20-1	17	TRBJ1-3	CSARDMVGSTSGNTIYF
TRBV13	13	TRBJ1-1	CASSPRLGTEAFF
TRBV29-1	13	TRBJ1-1	CSVDDSARTEAFF
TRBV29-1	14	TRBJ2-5	CSVPFGGREETQYF
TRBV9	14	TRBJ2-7	CASSVEAGAYEQYF
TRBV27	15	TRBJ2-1	CASSPHRQAYNEQFF
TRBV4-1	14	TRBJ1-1	CASSQTTGNTEAFF
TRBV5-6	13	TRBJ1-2	CASSLRADYGYTF
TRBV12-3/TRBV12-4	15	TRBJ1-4	CASSSRKDRGEKLFF
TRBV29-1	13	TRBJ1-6	CSVGQGDNSPLHF
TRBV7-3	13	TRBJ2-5	CASRGGGQETQYF
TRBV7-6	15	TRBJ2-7	CASSLSGGGLYEQYF
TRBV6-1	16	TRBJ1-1	CASSDLIRILEPEAFF
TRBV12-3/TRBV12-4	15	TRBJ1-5	CASSSDGYSNQPQHF
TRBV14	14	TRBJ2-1	CASSPYSGYNEQFF
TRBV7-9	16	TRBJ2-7	CASSGHGQGASYEQYF
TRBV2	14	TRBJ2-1	CASSEVAVYNEQFF
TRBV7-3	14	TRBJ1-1	CASSLLGGSTEAFF
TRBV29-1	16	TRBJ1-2	CSVARGGGPSLYGYTF
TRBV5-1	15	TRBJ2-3	CASSLIREGPDTQYF
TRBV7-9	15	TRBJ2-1	CASSSGPTPGDEQFF
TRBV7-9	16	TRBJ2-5	CASSWGLAGGVETQYF
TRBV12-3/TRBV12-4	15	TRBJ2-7	CASSLKQPLLYEQYF
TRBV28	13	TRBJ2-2	CASTLGNTGELFF
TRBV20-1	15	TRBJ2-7	CSARDISGAGYEQYF
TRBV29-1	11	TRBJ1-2	CSVRTGNGYTF
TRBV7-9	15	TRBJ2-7	CASSLVTGESTEQYF
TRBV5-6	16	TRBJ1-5	CASSWQGATSNQPQHF
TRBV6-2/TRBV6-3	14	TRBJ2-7	CASSHDRGPYEQYF
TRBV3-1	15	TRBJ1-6	CASSQEQPFELALHF
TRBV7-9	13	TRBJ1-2	CASSLAAGEGYTF